Sequencing of this T cell receptor beta chain was carried out in a study of T cells after yellow fever vaccination. Germline trimming cut 0 bases from V and 3 bases from J; bases unmatched to any gene: 4. The CDR3 covers 16 residues. Per the germline V gene, CDR1 is KGHSY and CDR2 is FQNENV. In making TCR cDNA, 5'RACE template switching added a universal primer site and UMIs to it. One entry per CDR3 protein, called by TCRdb with MiXCR from the 5' RACE reads. The sample lists 600,000 to 750,000 distinct CDR3 sequences; approximately 13% were seen once. The chain is built from TRBV16 and TRBJ2-7; 11 bases are a match to TRBD1. The sequence came from a man under 40 who received the YFV17D yellow fever vaccine. This specimen was PBMCs, taken on the day of the yellow fever booster vaccination. The CDR3 loop is CASSQSPGTGGYEQYF. CDR3 DNA sequence: TGTGCCAGCAGCCAATCCCCCGGGACAGGGGGCTACGAGCAGTACTTC.